This TCR beta chain was identified during a study of blood T cells in healthy people across ages (dated by TCRdb to the mid-2010s). About the investigation overall: In model experiments, template switching captured roughly one uniquely barcoded TCR beta cDNA molecule for every two T cells. The donors were split into four age groups: young (average 16 years), middle-aged (around 37), aged (roughly 60) and long-lived (approximately 89). To avoid experimental bias, donors of different ages were spread randomly across the sequencing lanes. To track age-related changes in TCR beta repertoire diversity, the study relied on deep sequencing normalized with unique cDNA molecular identifiers. Two additional independent replicas of 1 million unique cDNA reads from the same blood draw were analyzed for two donors (one aged 18 to 30 and one aged 80 or older). Summary of the overall study and its limitations: Estimates of total diversity based on one million sequenced T cells were regarded as lower bounds and as underestimates. The percentage of naive T cells measured by flow cytometry correlated strongly with observed TCR beta diversity. Compared with the aged group, the long-lived group had more naive CD4+ T cells, fewer expanded clones and increased TCR diversity, suggesting age selection. Since profiling was done on bulk unsorted PBMCs, naive and antigen-experienced compartments could not be conclusively compared. As age increased, observed TCR beta diversity per million T cells dropped in a roughly linear way, and a significant reduction was already evident by age about 40. Because the CMV infection status of the donors was unknown, age-related changes in expanded clonotypes may potentially have been confounded.

This clonotype showed up just a few times. Its binding antigen is unknown. Qualities for individual bases were not recorded, and no much larger clone is one base off. The donors were roughly 39 Caucasian individuals from Russia, aged roughly 6 to 100 years, who were systemically healthy. About 9.8 milliliters of peripheral blood were drawn from each donor into EDTA-treated Vacutainer tubes. Ficoll-Paque density-gradient centrifugation was used to isolate PBMCs, with at least 6.5 million per sample. Trizol reagent was used to extract total RNA from PBMCs, with at least 6 micrograms per sample. Naive CD45RAhigh/CD27high T cell percentages were measured by flow cytometry on a PBMC aliquot from every donor. The CDR3 numbers 14 residues from cysteine through phenylalanine. This entry keeps only the CDR3 DNA: 42 bases, framed from base 1. CDR1 and CDR2 were assigned from the germline V gene (reference sequence) as DFQATT and SNEGSKA. A distance of 15 bases separates the germline ends of V and J, which lose 6 bases and 3 bases respectively.

The library was built by means of 5' RACE. The listed sequencing device is Illumina HiSeq 2500. The second PCR ran for about 6 to 12 cycles and used a J-beta primer mix along with a sample-barcoded 5' primer. Each TCR beta cDNA molecule received a unique molecular identifier from a template-switch 5' adaptor carrying 12 random nucleotides. Each sample yielded at least 3 million CDR3-containing paired-end reads. First-strand cDNA was synthesized from all RNA with the Mint cDNA synthesis kit, primed by a TRBC-specific oligonucleotide. Following uracil-DNA glycosylase treatment, a first 18-cycle PCR with universal primers M1SS and BC2_uni_R was performed on all cDNA. Per the original workflow: Each sample was normalized by randomly selecting 1 million high-quality reads, each carrying a distinct molecular identifier. Reads with shared molecular identifiers were discarded instead of being binned into consensus sequences. MiTCR, set to a Q25 quality threshold and the strictest error-elimination algorithm, was used for CDR3 identification, clonotype clustering and error correction. Lower-bound total TCR beta diversity was estimated with a nonparametric unseen species model using Euler transformation. In-frame beta chains were kept once TCRdb had trimmed the public reads at Q25 with fastp and called clones with MiXCR. Each CDR3 protein appears once, grouped with its most common genes and DNA. The V and J calls were determined by TCRdb, not by the authors. This sample comprises some 1.5 million distinct CDR3 sequences, 35% to 45% of them detected only once. In total, the top ten clones hold approximately 4% of the sample.

In this chain, TRBV20-1 is recombined with TRBJ1-5; TRBD1 might be the D gene, on 6 matching bases. Input material: blood. This TCR came from a young woman in good health. The DNA sequence is given as TGCAGTGCCCAGGGTACAGGGTACAATCAGCCCCAGCATTTT. This translates into CSAQGTGYNQPQHF.